The 8 T cell receptor beta chains in this list originate from one sample, sequenced in a study of metastatic and nonmetastatic thyroid tumors. TCRdb called clones again from the PCR reads with MiXCR. The sample lists some 21,000 clones, roughly 9.7% seen once, with 25% to 35% in the top ten. No patient received treatment before thyroid surgery. Sequenced sample: blood. All receptors come from a female donor with papillary thyroid cancer or a benign thyroid nodule (not recorded which). Some clones in this sample may be carry-over from other donors' samples.

Comments on this clone: A much larger clone lies a single base off, so this may be a read error. The chain uses TRBV29-1 and TRBJ2-7, with 7 nucleotides matching TRBD1. Germline V gene lookup returns CDR1 SQVTM and CDR2 ANQGSEA. The CDR3 covers 13 residues. CDR3 loop: CSARDSNPYEQHF. The CDR3 coding sequence is TGCAGCGCGAGGGACAGTAACCCCTACGAGCAGCACTTC.

This clone has at least ten counts. J is TRBJ1-6 and V is TRBV2, with D uncertain. V was clipped by 4 bases and J by 7 bases, with 2 bases between them. The CDR3 runs 11 residues. The V gene's germline CDR1 is SNHLY and CDR2 FYNNEI. This CDR3 reads CASSVNSPLHF. The DNA for the CDR3 is TGTGCCAGCAGTGTAAATTCACCCCTCCACTTT.

The table lists this clone with many counts. At the DNA level, this CDR3 is encoded by other sequences in the same sample as well. The CDR3 reads CASSEWTGPDTQYF. The CDR3 DNA is TGTGCCAGCAGTGAGTGGACAGGCCCAGATACGCAGTATTTT. The V gene is TRBV25-1, the J gene TRBJ2-3; 7 nucleotides match TRBD1. The CDR3 is made up of 14 amino acids. Germline V gene lookup returns CDR1 MGHDK and CDR2 SYGVNS. Losses at the gene ends were 3 bases for V and 4 bases for J; bases not matched to a gene: 4. The full variable domain, completed using reference TRBV25-1 and TRBJ2-3, is EADIYQTPRYLVIGTGKKITLECSQTMGHDKMYWYQQDPGMELHLIHYSYGVNSTEKGDLSSESTVSRIRTEHFPLTLESARPSHTSQYLCASSEWTGPDTQYFGPGTRLTVL.

Of note for this clone: It is likely a read error, because the conserved phenylalanine at the end of the CDR3 is missing. The chain couples TRBV4-3 to TRBJ2-1, with 8 nucleotides matching TRBD2. The CDR3 spans 17 residues. Germline V lookup: CDR1 LGHNA, CDR2 YSLEER. The CDR3 DNA reads TGCGCCAACAGCCAACCTCTAGCGGGTGGAGGCTACAATGAGCAGTTCGTC. Its translation: CANSQPLAGGGYNEQFV.

This chain links TRBV29-1 with TRBJ2-1; 7 bases agree with TRBD2. Per germline, CDR1 SQVTM and CDR2 ANQGSEA. The CDR3 sequence is 13 residues long. Trimming at V came to 2 bases and at J to 8 bases, leaving 6 bases not matched to a gene. DNA of the CDR3: TGCAGCGTTGAAATTGGACTAGTCGATGAGCAGTTCTTC. Translated, it gives CSVEIGLVDEQFF.

This clone was recorded at least ten times. This chain connects TRBV14 to TRBJ2-7; D remains unclear. This CDR3 has 13 residues. Germline assignment: CDR1 SGHDN and CDR2 FVKESK. V gave up 5 bases and J gave up 3 bases, with 11 bases separating them. The CDR3 here is CASSYTALYEQYF. Written as DNA, the CDR3 is TGTGCCAGCAGCTATACGGCCCTCTACGAGCAGTACTTC.

With respect to this clone: One base away lies a much larger clone, so this may be a sequencing read error. The missing conserved phenylalanine or tryptophan at the end of this CDR3 makes a read error likely. As DNA, the CDR3 is TGCAGTGCTGCCGGCGCGGAGGGGGCGGACACTGAAGCTTTCTCT. It is translated as CSAAGAEGADTEAFS. V and J are TRBV20-1 and TRBJ1-1; 7 nucleotides agree with TRBD1. The V segment lost 5 bases and the J segment 3 bases; nucleotides outside the gene matches: 12. The CDR3 sequence is 15 residues long. CDR1 is DFQATT, CDR2 SNEGSKA, per germline (reference sequence).

This clone was counted ten times or more. CDR3 in amino acids: CASSYPPGQGNQPQHF. The CDR3, as DNA: TGTGCCAGCAGTTACCCTCCGGGACAGGGCAATCAGCCCCAGCATTTT. The genes are TRBV6-2 or TRBV6-3 and TRBJ1-5, with TRBD1 matching 8 bases. V shed 2 bases and J 2 bases; nucleotides not matched to a gene: 5. The CDR3 has 16 residues. Looked up from germline, CDR1 is MNHEY and CDR2 is SVGEGT.